The 3 T cell receptor beta chains presented below share a single source sample, sequenced in a study of T-cell reconstitution after alpha-beta-depleted transplantation in children. During its preparation, the TCRbeta library received unique molecular identifiers. TCRdb independently ran MiXCR on the PCR reads; one entry per CDR3 protein. Of about 420,000 distinct CDR3 sequences in the sample, under 20% are singletons; the top ten hold just under 30%. The specimen comprised PBMCs, mostly from graft donor cells, sampled 360 days after TCRalphabeta/CD19-depleted stem cell transplant. The source is a boy under three years old who had a stem cell transplant for Wiskott-Aldrich syndrome, so the T cells may come from the graft donor.

V is TRBV20-1 and J is TRBJ2-2; 7 bases are a match to TRBD1. This CDR3 contains 17 residues. Germline trimming cut 1 base from V and 3 bases from J; bases unmatched to any gene: 11. Germline assignment: CDR1 DFQATT and CDR2 SNEGSKA (reference sequence). The CDR3 reads CSARVRQGPRYTGELFF. The DNA for the CDR3 is TGCAGTGCTAGAGTAAGACAGGGCCCGCGGTACACCGGGGAGCTGTTTTTT.

This CDR3 reads CASSFPAKGSYEQYF. The CDR3 nucleotides are TGTGCCAGCAGTTTTCCGGCTAAGGGCTCCTACGAGCAGTACTTC. V usage is TRBV28 and J usage is TRBJ2-7; D remains unclear. Trimming cost V 3 bases and J 0 bases, with 12 bases left between them. The CDR3 runs 15 residues. Germline lookup yields CDR1 MDHEN and CDR2 SYDVKM. Variable domain in full (rest from reference TRBV28 and TRBJ2-7): DVKVTQSSRYLVKRTGEKVFLECVQDMDHENMFWYRQDPGLGLRLIYFSYDVKMKEKGDIPEGYSVSREKKERFSLILESASTNQTSMYLCASSFPAKGSYEQYFGPGTRLTVT.

The chain recombines TRBV5-1 with TRBJ2-7; D is undetermined. Germline-derived CDR1 and CDR2 are SGHRS and YFSETQ. V was cut by 1 base and J by 3 bases, with 8 bases left in between. The CDR3 length is 13 residues. The CDR3 region is CASSLTTRYEQYF. The CDR3 DNA reads as TGCGCCAGCAGCTTGACTACACGCTACGAGCAGTACTTC.